A single sample is the source of the 6 T cell receptor beta chains below, sequenced in a study of PD-1 blockade in classical Hodgkin lymphoma. Profiled with immunoSEQ multiplex PCR; TCRdb holds only in-frame clones, not every one. The sample records roughly 20,000 clones, 76% being singletons. The time point here: cycle 4 day 1 (C4D1), after less than 7 weeks of nivolumab. Every one of the patients relapsed after autologous stem cell transplantation (brentuximab vedotin exposure was variable). This specimen consisted of peripheral blood mononuclear cells (PBMCs), obtained before the fourth cycle of nivolumab. The source of these receptors is a human donor with classical Hodgkin lymphoma.

The chain is built from TRBV14 and TRBJ2-1, with 9 nucleotides matching TRBD1. The CDR3 contains 17 residues. Germline V gene lookup returns CDR1 SGHDN and CDR2 FVKESK. V was pared by 4 bases and J by 5 bases, with 12 bases of the junction left unmatched. The CDR3 loop reads CASSRAKPGQGHNEQFF. In DNA, the CDR3 is TGTGCCAGCAGCCGAGCAAAACCGGGACAGGGACACAATGAGCAGTTCTTC. The full variable domain, rest sourced from reference TRBV14 and TRBJ2-1, is EAGVTQFPSHSVIEKGQTVTLRCDPISGHDNLYWYRRVMGKEIKFLLHFVKESKQDESGMPNNRFLAERTGGTYSTLKVQPAELEDSGVYFCASSRAKPGQGHNEQFFGPGTRLTVL.

The chain couples TRBV10-3 to TRBJ2-3; 8 bases fit TRBD1. Trimming at V came to 9 bases and at J to 3 bases, leaving 11 bases not matched to a gene. CDR1 is ENHRY and CDR2 is SYGVKD in the germline V gene. This CDR3 has 15 residues. CDR3 sequence reads: CAIAPAGTGTDTQYF. CDR3 in DNA: TGTGCCATTGCCCCGGCCGGGACAGGAACAGATACGCAGTATTTT.

This clone was seen just once. The rearrangement joins TRBV7-2 to TRBJ1-2; D is perhaps TRBD1 (5 bases). Germline loops: CDR1 SGHTA, CDR2 FQGNSA. CDR3 length: 14 amino acids. V gave up 2 bases and J gave up 8 bases, with 15 bases separating them. The CDR3 sequence: CASSLFVIGVGYTF. The CDR3, as DNA: TGTGCCAGCAGCTTATTCGTGATAGGGGTAGGCTACACCTTC.

The CDR3 is CASSTGSNNQPQHF. The CDR3 DNA reads TGTGCCAGCAGTACAGGGTCTAATAATCAGCCCCAGCATTTT. The chain couples TRBV28 to TRBJ1-5; the D gene is possibly TRBD1 (6 bases). This CDR3 contains 14 residues. The germline CDR1 and CDR2 sequences are MDHEN and SYDVKM. Trimming removed 5 bases at V and 4 bases at J, with 12 bases between. Full variable domain (missing parts from reference TRBV28 and TRBJ1-5): DVKVTQSSRYLVKRTGEKVFLECVQDMDHENMFWYRQDPGLGLRLIYFSYDVKMKEKGDIPEGYSVSREKKERFSLILESASTNQTSMYLCASSTGSNNQPQHFGDGTRLSIL.

The V call is TRBV10-1, the J call TRBJ1-1; possibly TRBD1 for D (6 bases). V dropped 8 bases and J dropped 1 base, with 11 bases sitting between them. The CDR3 is 13 amino acids. Germline CDR1 is WNHNN and CDR2 is SYGVQD (reference sequence). The CDR3 region is CASHDRRNTEAFF. The CDR3 DNA reads as TGCGCCAGCCACGACAGGAGGAACACTGAAGCTTTCTTT.

The chain links TRBV11-2 to TRBJ2-7, with D possibly being TRBD1 (6 bases). CDR1 SGHAT and CDR2 FQNNGV come from the germline V gene. The ends were cut back, 2 bases at V and 3 bases at J, with 8 bases in the middle. CDR3 length equals 13 residues. CDR3 loop: CASSLFRGYEQYF. The CDR3 coding sequence is TGTGCCAGCAGCTTATTCAGGGGCTACGAGCAGTACTTC.